This is a list of T cell receptor beta chains from one sample in a study of blood T cells in healthy people across ages. TCRdb recomputed calls from the 5' RACE reads with MiXCR, one row per CDR3 protein. This repertoire shows around 970,000 distinct CDR3 sequences, around 54% found once; its top ten account for about a fifth. The sample consisted of blood. The receptors here all came from a woman between 55 and 75 years old in good health. The CDR3 runs from the conserved cysteine through the conserved F or W. D genes are given only for firm matches. Size tells how often a clone was seen (once, few, many) or the class of an expanded clone, and some rows leave it out.

j_call clone_size d_call v_call cdr3_aa cdr3_nt
TRBJ2-3 few . TRBV5-6 CASSLDLANPDTDTQYF TGTGCCAGCAGCTTAGACCTGGCGAACCCAGACACAGATACGCAGTATTTT
TRBJ1-2 . TRBD1 TRBV6-5 CASSYSRDRGGFNYGYTF TGTGCCAGCAGTTACTCACGGGACAGGGGGGGATTTAACTATGGCTACACCTTC
TRBJ2-3 few TRBD1 TRBV4-3 CASSPGQGLYTQYF TGCGCCAGCAGCCCGGGACAGGGATTGTATACGCAGTATTTT
TRBJ2-7 few TRBD1 TRBV5-8 CASTDRGDVYEQYF TGTGCCAGCACCGACAGGGGTGATGTCTACGAGCAGTACTTC
TRBJ1-2 once . TRBV6-5 CASSYSIASGDYGYTF TGTGCCAGCAGTTACTCGATCGCCAGCGGCGACTATGGCTACACCTTC
TRBJ2-3 . . TRBV20-1 CSARAIGDTQYF TGCAGTGCTAGAGCCATTGGGGATACGCAGTATTTT
TRBJ2-7 few . TRBV12-3/TRBV12-4 CASSYDVGDEQYF TGTGCCAGCAGTTACGACGTCGGGGACGAGCAGTACTTC
TRBJ1-5 few TRBD1 TRBV6-6 CASSLTGLRQPQHF TGTGCCAGCAGCCTGACAGGGCTTCGACAGCCCCAGCATTTT
TRBJ2-7 few . TRBV4-1 CASSQVLGSYEQYF TGCGCCAGCAGCCAAGTCCTAGGGTCCTACGAGCAGTACTTC
TRBJ2-3 . TRBD1 TRBV3-1 CASSPYRGLKDTQYF TGTGCCAGCAGCCCTTACAGGGGCCTGAAAGATACGCAGTATTTT
TRBJ2-7 . . TRBV6-5 CASKPWRLAYEQYF TGTGCCAGCAAACCTTGGCGCCTCGCCTACGAGCAGTACTTC
TRBJ2-1 . TRBD2 TRBV4-3 CASSPRLAGAGTQFF TGCGCCAGCAGCCCAAGACTAGCGGGGGCAGGGACCCAGTTCTTC
TRBJ2-7 . TRBD2 TRBV7-9 CASSPPDGLAGKSYYEQYF TGTGCCAGCAGCCCACCGGACGGACTAGCGGGAAAATCTTACTACGAGCAGTACTTC
TRBJ2-7 . TRBD1 TRBV4-1 CASSLSTGTGSSYEQYF TGCGCCAGCAGCCTATCGACCGGGACAGGATCGTCCTACGAGCAGTACTTC
TRBJ2-3 . . TRBV12-3/TRBV12-4 CASRPTADTQYF TGTGCCAGCAGACCAACGGCGGATACGCAGTATTTT
TRBJ2-5 . . TRBV5-1 CASTTGPGEETQYF TGCGCCAGCACGACAGGCCCAGGGGAGGAGACCCAGTACTTC
TRBJ2-7 . . TRBV29-1 CIVETVVGYEQYF TGCATCGTTGAAACCGTGGTAGGCTACGAGCAGTACTTC
TRBJ2-3 . TRBD2 TRBV4-3 CASSQDRGGADTQYF TGCGCCAGCAGCCAAGATCGCGGGGGGGCGGATACGCAGTATTTT
TRBJ2-1 . . TRBV9 CASSATIGAAEVSYNEQFF TGTGCCAGCAGCGCCACGATCGGGGCGGCCGAGGTTTCCTACAATGAGCAGTTCTTC
TRBJ2-7 . TRBD2 TRBV12-3/TRBV12-4 CASRLAGASSYNEQYF TGTGCCAGCCGACTAGCGGGAGCGAGCTCCTACAATGAGCAGTACTTC
TRBJ2-4 . TRBD1 TRBV7-2 CASSFPLAGGTEQYF TGTGCCAGCAGCTTTCCTCTAGCAGGGGGCACAGAGCAGTACTTC
TRBJ1-1 . . TRBV11-2 CASSPSWRNTEAFF TGTGCCAGCAGCCCTAGCTGGAGGAACACTGAAGCTTTCTTT
TRBJ1-2 few TRBD1 TRBV24-1 CATSDPDRDKGYTF TGTGCCACCAGTGACCCCGACAGGGACAAAGGCTACACCTTC
TRBJ2-1 few TRBD2 TRBV5-6 CASSLVAGGPRNEQFF TGTGCCAGCAGCTTGGTAGCGGGAGGGCCGAGAAATGAGCAGTTCTTC
TRBJ2-5 . . TRBV5-1 CASSLYDGETQYF TGCGCCAGCAGCTTGTACGACGGGGAGACCCAGTACTTC
TRBJ2-7 . TRBD2 TRBV7-2 CASSQGLAGVREQYF TGTGCCAGCAGCCAGGGGCTAGCGGGAGTTCGCGAGCAGTACTTC
TRBJ2-6 few . TRBV30 CAWIHPLGANVLTF TGTGCCTGGATTCATCCCCTTGGGGCCAACGTCCTGACTTTC
TRBJ1-6 few TRBD1 TRBV5-1 CASSISGQANSPLHF TGCGCCAGCAGCATAAGTGGACAGGCGAATTCACCCCTCCACTTT
TRBJ2-2 few TRBD2 TRBV7-3 CASSLRSGSYEYSGELFF TGTGCCAGCAGCTTAAGGAGCGGGAGTTACGAGTACTCCGGGGAGCTGTTTTTT
TRBJ2-7 . . TRBV9 CASSVSGMDPYEQYF TGTGCCAGCAGCGTATCAGGGATGGATCCCTACGAGCAGTACTTC
TRBJ2-7 few TRBD2 TRBV6-2/TRBV6-3 CASRLLGGSYEQYF TGTGCCAGCAGACTTCTCGGGGGGTCCTACGAGCAGTACTTC
TRBJ2-1 . TRBD2 TRBV29-1 CSVAPRGREGSNEQFF TGCAGCGTTGCCCCTAGGGGAAGGGAGGGCAGCAATGAGCAGTTCTTC
TRBJ2-7 . . TRBV20-1 CSAIGGSLREVFYEQYF TGCAGTGCTATAGGGGGCTCCCTGCGGGAGGTCTTCTACGAGCAGTACTTC
TRBJ2-3 . . TRBV18 CASSREVGTQYF TGTGCCAGCTCACGGGAGGTCGGTACGCAGTATTTT
TRBJ1-1 . . TRBV7-9 CASSPRGAWNTEAFF TGTGCCAGCAGCCCGCGGGGGGCTTGGAACACTGAAGCTTTCTTT
TRBJ2-4 few . TRBV12-3/TRBV12-4 CASSLNAGRGNIQYF TGTGCCAGCAGTTTAAACGCCGGGCGAGGGAACATTCAGTACTTC
TRBJ1-5 once TRBD1 TRBV4-1 CASSQVSLDRVGQPQHF TGCGCCAGCAGCCAAGTAAGCCTCGACAGGGTGGGACAGCCCCAGCATTTT
TRBJ2-7 . . TRBV6-1 CASHPGGVMRRNEQYF TGTGCCAGCCACCCAGGCGGGGTGATGCGTCGGAATGAGCAGTACTTC
TRBJ2-7 . TRBD2 TRBV12-3/TRBV12-4 CASRATGGGYYEQYF TGTGCCAGCAGGGCGACGGGGGGAGGATACTACGAGCAGTACTTC
TRBJ2-5 . TRBD2 TRBV7-2 CASSLQSGRVPQETQYF TGTGCCAGCAGCTTACAAAGCGGGAGGGTTCCCCAAGAGACCCAGTACTTC
TRBJ2-7 . TRBD2 TRBV18 CASSPTTSGSQSYNEQYF TGTGCCAGCTCACCAACGACTAGCGGGAGTCAGTCCTACAATGAGCAGTACTTC
TRBJ2-1 . TRBD2 TRBV20-1 CSARPYGLAGLDNEQFF TGCAGTGCTAGACCTTATGGACTAGCGGGACTAGACAATGAGCAGTTCTTC
TRBJ2-7 . TRBD1 TRBV2 CASSEAGQGSYEQYF TGTGCCAGCAGTGAAGCGGGACAGGGCTCCTACGAGCAGTACTTC